These T cell receptor beta chains were read from a single sample in a study of blood T cell repertoires in COVID-19. Some clones are missing from TCRdb's copy, which holds only in-frame ones; the method was immunoSEQ multiplex PCR. This table has about 360,000 clones, about 89% appearing once. The specimen was PBMCs or T cells enriched from blood (not recorded which). These receptors all stem from a man aged 25 to 40 who had recovered from COVID-19. Both conserved end residues are part of each CDR3. The order of the fields is D gene, V gene, J gene, clone size, CDR3 DNA, CDR3 protein. A D gene is named only where the DNA matches it firmly. Only part of the rows carry a size: once, few, many, or a class if the clone is expanded.

d_call: TRBD1
v_call: TRBV15
j_call: TRBJ1-1
clone_size: once
cdr3_nt: TGTGCCACCAGCTCGGACAGGCTGAACACTGAAGCTTTCTTT
cdr3_aa: CATSSDRLNTEAFF

d_call: TRBD1
v_call: TRBV6-5
j_call: TRBJ1-2
clone_size: NA
cdr3_nt: TGTGCCAGCAGGCGAGGACAGGGAGTCTATGGCTACACCTTC
cdr3_aa: CASRRGQGVYGYTF

d_call: TRBD1
v_call: TRBV4-1
j_call: TRBJ2-2
clone_size: once
cdr3_nt: TGCGCCAGCAGCCAAGGGACAGGGGGCCACACCGGGGAGCTGTTTTTT
cdr3_aa: CASSQGTGGHTGELFF

d_call: TRBD2
v_call: TRBV6-1
j_call: TRBJ2-1
clone_size: NA
cdr3_nt: TGTGCCAGCAGTGAATTTGGGGGGGGATACAATGAGCAGTTCTTC
cdr3_aa: CASSEFGGGYNEQFF

d_call: NA
v_call: TRBV10-3
j_call: TRBJ1-1
clone_size: NA
cdr3_nt: TGTGCCATCAGTGAGTTTTTGGGAGCGAACACTGAAGCTTTCTTT
cdr3_aa: CAISEFLGANTEAFF

d_call: TRBD1
v_call: TRBV19
j_call: TRBJ1-5
clone_size: NA
cdr3_nt: TGTGTCAGTAGTATCTCAGGGGGCCGGGACCAGCCCCAGCATTTT
cdr3_aa: CVSSISGGRDQPQHF

d_call: NA
v_call: TRBV5-4
j_call: TRBJ1-1
clone_size: NA
cdr3_nt: TGTGCCAGCAGCTTGGGAGGGAGGGCTGAAGCTTTCTTT
cdr3_aa: CASSLGGRAEAFF

d_call: TRBD1
v_call: TRBV5-1
j_call: TRBJ1-1
clone_size: few
cdr3_nt: TGCGCCAGCAGCTCAGGGGGCGGGTACACTGAAGCTTTCTTT
cdr3_aa: CASSSGGGYTEAFF

d_call: TRBD1
v_call: TRBV7-8
j_call: TRBJ1-6
clone_size: NA
cdr3_nt: TGTGCCAGCAGTTTTCAGGGGGTGAGCTCCTATAATTCACCCCTCCACTTT
cdr3_aa: CASSFQGVSSYNSPLHF

d_call: NA
v_call: TRBV4-2
j_call: TRBJ2-7
clone_size: NA
cdr3_nt: TGTGCCAGCAGCCAAGGCACCGGCGAGCAGTACTTC
cdr3_aa: CASSQGTGEQYF

d_call: NA
v_call: TRBV30
j_call: TRBJ1-5
clone_size: NA
cdr3_nt: TGTGCCTGGAGTGTACGAAGGACCGGCATGACAGGTAATCAGCCCCAGCATTTT
cdr3_aa: CAWSVRRTGMTGNQPQHF

d_call: TRBD1
v_call: TRBV30
j_call: TRBJ1-5
clone_size: NA
cdr3_nt: TGTGCCTGGAGTGTACGAGGGACAGGGTTATATAGCAATCAGCCCCAGCATTTT
cdr3_aa: CAWSVRGTGLYSNQPQHF

d_call: TRBD1
v_call: TRBV27
j_call: TRBJ2-1
clone_size: once
cdr3_nt: TGTGCCAGCAGTTTATCGGGGATCCAACAGGGGGGACCTTACAATGAGCAGTTCTTC
cdr3_aa: CASSLSGIQQGGPYNEQFF

d_call: NA
v_call: TRBV7-2
j_call: TRBJ1-1
clone_size: NA
cdr3_nt: TGTGCCAGCAGCCCCCGAGCGGTGAACACTGAAGCTTTCTTT
cdr3_aa: CASSPRAVNTEAFF

d_call: TRBD1
v_call: TRBV19
j_call: TRBJ1-1
clone_size: NA
cdr3_nt: TGTGCCACGAGAGTCGGCAGGGGGATAATCGGCACTGAAGCTTTCTTT
cdr3_aa: CATRVGRGIIGTEAFF

d_call: NA
v_call: TRBV7-9
j_call: TRBJ2-7
clone_size: NA
cdr3_nt: TGTGCCAGCAGTTCGGACAGAACCTACGAGCAGTACTTC
cdr3_aa: CASSSDRTYEQYF

d_call: NA
v_call: TRBV20-1
j_call: TRBJ1-1
clone_size: NA
cdr3_nt: TGCAGTGCTCGGTGGAGCGGGCACGCTTTCTTT
cdr3_aa: CSARWSGHAFF

d_call: NA
v_call: TRBV2
j_call: TRBJ2-1
clone_size: NA
cdr3_nt: TGTGCCAGCAGTCTCTCAGGGGCCTCTGGGAATGAGCAGTTCTTC
cdr3_aa: CASSLSGASGNEQFF

d_call: TRBD1
v_call: TRBV20-1
j_call: TRBJ1-1
clone_size: NA
cdr3_nt: TGCAGTGCACAGGGGGTTTCTGAAGCTTTCTTT
cdr3_aa: CSAQGVSEAFF

d_call: TRBD1
v_call: TRBV6-6
j_call: TRBJ2-7
clone_size: NA
cdr3_nt: TGTGCCAGCTCTTCTGACAGGGCCCCGTACGAGCAGTACTTC
cdr3_aa: CASSSDRAPYEQYF

d_call: NA
v_call: TRBV7-9
j_call: TRBJ1-1
clone_size: few
cdr3_nt: TGTGCCAGCAGCTTAGAAAGGAGAGTTGAAGCTTTCTTT
cdr3_aa: CASSLERRVEAFF

d_call: TRBD1
v_call: TRBV25-1
j_call: TRBJ2-5
clone_size: NA
cdr3_nt: TGTGCCAGCAGTGACCCCCCGGGACAGGGTGGCGAGACCCAGTACTTC
cdr3_aa: CASSDPPGQGGETQYF

d_call: TRBD2
v_call: TRBV11-2
j_call: TRBJ2-3
clone_size: NA
cdr3_nt: TGTGCCAGCAGCTTAGGGACTAGCCACGGGACAGATACGCAGTATTTT
cdr3_aa: CASSLGTSHGTDTQYF

d_call: NA
v_call: TRBV3-1/TRBV3-2
j_call: TRBJ1-1
clone_size: NA
cdr3_nt: TGTGCCAGCATCCCTCCGGTGTCACCCCGAGAGACTGAAGCTTTCTTT
cdr3_aa: CASIPPVSPRETEAFF

d_call: NA
v_call: TRBV3-1/TRBV3-2
j_call: TRBJ1-1
clone_size: NA
cdr3_nt: TGTGCCAGCAGCCAAGTCGCGGGGAACACTGAAGCTTTCTTT
cdr3_aa: CASSQVAGNTEAFF

d_call: NA
v_call: TRBV5-1
j_call: TRBJ1-2
clone_size: few
cdr3_nt: TGCGCCAGCAGCTCATCACCGGGACAAGAAAAGGGCTACACCTTC
cdr3_aa: CASSSSPGQEKGYTF

d_call: TRBD1
v_call: TRBV7-2
j_call: TRBJ1-1
clone_size: once
cdr3_nt: TGTGCCAGCAGCTCGGACAGGGGGATCACTGAAGCTTTCTTT
cdr3_aa: CASSSDRGITEAFF

d_call: TRBD1
v_call: TRBV7-2
j_call: TRBJ1-2
clone_size: NA
cdr3_nt: TGTGCCAGCAGCTTAGGGCAGGGGGCGCTTTTACTTCACACCTTC
cdr3_aa: CASSLGQGALLLHTF

d_call: NA
v_call: TRBV7-9
j_call: TRBJ1-1
clone_size: NA
cdr3_nt: TGTGCCAGCAGCCCACCCCGGGGCAGGGGATGGGCTTTCTTT
cdr3_aa: CASSPPRGRGWAFF

d_call: NA
v_call: TRBV7-6
j_call: TRBJ2-1
clone_size: NA
cdr3_nt: TGTGCCAGCAGCTTAGCCCTGGGAGGTCAGGGCAATGAGCAGTTCTTC
cdr3_aa: CASSLALGGQGNEQFF

d_call: NA
v_call: TRBV4-1
j_call: TRBJ2-7
clone_size: NA
cdr3_nt: TGCGCCAGCAGCCAAATGTACAGCTCCTACGAGCAGTACTTC
cdr3_aa: CASSQMYSSYEQYF

d_call: NA
v_call: TRBV11-2
j_call: TRBJ1-3
clone_size: NA
cdr3_nt: TGTGCCAGCAGCTTAGTCGGCGGATCCTCTGGAAACACCATATATTTT
cdr3_aa: CASSLVGGSSGNTIYF

d_call: TRBD1
v_call: TRBV3-1/TRBV3-2
j_call: TRBJ1-2
clone_size: NA
cdr3_nt: TGTGCCAGCAGCCAACCCGGACAGGCCGCTAACTATGGCTACACCTTC
cdr3_aa: CASSQPGQAANYGYTF

d_call: TRBD1
v_call: TRBV30
j_call: TRBJ1-5
clone_size: NA
cdr3_nt: TGTGCCCTACAGGGGGCGAGTAGCAATCAGCCCCAGCATTTT
cdr3_aa: CALQGASSNQPQHF

d_call: NA
v_call: TRBV5-6
j_call: TRBJ2-6
clone_size: NA
cdr3_nt: TGTGCCAGCAAATTTGGGCTGCAGGGGGGTACTGGGGCCAACGTCCTGACTTTC
cdr3_aa: CASKFGLQGGTGANVLTF

d_call: NA
v_call: TRBV9
j_call: TRBJ2-7
clone_size: NA
cdr3_nt: TGTGCCAGCAGCGCGGATTCGGGGGAGCAGTACTTC
cdr3_aa: CASSADSGEQYF

d_call: TRBD1
v_call: TRBV30
j_call: TRBJ1-6
clone_size: NA
cdr3_nt: TGTGCCTGGACGCCGGGACAGGGGATTTCACCCCTCCACTTT
cdr3_aa: CAWTPGQGISPLHF

d_call: NA
v_call: TRBV5-6
j_call: TRBJ1-5
clone_size: NA
cdr3_nt: TGTGCCAGCAGCTTGTTAGCCGGTCAGCCCCAGCATTTT
cdr3_aa: CASSLLAGQPQHF

d_call: TRBD1
v_call: TRBV7-2
j_call: TRBJ1-2
clone_size: NA
cdr3_nt: TGTGCCAGCAGCTTAGAGGACAGGGAATGGCCGTATACTAACTATGGCTACACCTTC
cdr3_aa: CASSLEDREWPYTNYGYTF

d_call: TRBD1
v_call: TRBV5-6
j_call: TRBJ2-7
clone_size: NA
cdr3_nt: TGTGCCAGCGGACAGGGGGCTCTCAAACACGAGCAGTACTTC
cdr3_aa: CASGQGALKHEQYF

d_call: NA
v_call: TRBV7-9
j_call: TRBJ1-1
clone_size: NA
cdr3_nt: TGTGCCAGCACCAGACAGGCCCTGAACACTGAAGCTTTCTTT
cdr3_aa: CASTRQALNTEAFF

d_call: TRBD2
v_call: TRBV29-1
j_call: TRBJ2-7
clone_size: NA
cdr3_nt: TGCAGCGGTGTGCGGGGGGTGGAAGAGCAGTACTTC
cdr3_aa: CSGVRGVEEQYF

d_call: TRBD1
v_call: TRBV20-1
j_call: TRBJ1-1
clone_size: once
cdr3_nt: TGCAGTGCTAGTACAGGGGTTTTTATGAACACTGAAGCTTTCTTT
cdr3_aa: CSASTGVFMNTEAFF

d_call: NA
v_call: TRBV13
j_call: TRBJ1-4
clone_size: NA
cdr3_nt: TGTGCCAGCAGCTTAGAAGGTCAGGCGGGAGAAAAACTGTTTTTT
cdr3_aa: CASSLEGQAGEKLFF

d_call: TRBD1
v_call: TRBV11-1
j_call: TRBJ1-1
clone_size: few
cdr3_nt: TGTGCCAGCAGCTCCGGGACAGGGGAGACTGAAGCTTTCTTT
cdr3_aa: CASSSGTGETEAFF

d_call: TRBD2
v_call: TRBV10-3
j_call: TRBJ2-3
clone_size: NA
cdr3_nt: TGTGCCATCCAACTAGCGGGGTCAGATACGCAGTATTTT
cdr3_aa: CAIQLAGSDTQYF

d_call: NA
v_call: TRBV5-4
j_call: TRBJ2-7
clone_size: NA
cdr3_nt: TGTGCCAGCAGCTCCCCAATAGCTGGCGAGCAGTACTTC
cdr3_aa: CASSSPIAGEQYF

d_call: NA
v_call: TRBV6-5
j_call: TRBJ2-2
clone_size: NA
cdr3_nt: TGTGCCAGCAGTAGACAGGCGTTCAGCGCCGGGGAGCTGTTTTTT
cdr3_aa: CASSRQAFSAGELFF

d_call: TRBD1
v_call: TRBV6-2/TRBV6-3
j_call: TRBJ1-5
clone_size: NA
cdr3_nt: TGTGCCAGCAGTTACCGTTATCGACAGGGGGCTCTTGATCAGGCCCAGCATTTT
cdr3_aa: CASSYRYRQGALDQAQHF

d_call: TRBD1
v_call: TRBV6-5
j_call: TRBJ1-5
clone_size: NA
cdr3_nt: TGTGCCAGCAGTTCCGGACAGGGAAGCAATCAGCCCCAGCATTTT
cdr3_aa: CASSSGQGSNQPQHF

d_call: TRBD2
v_call: TRBV5-1
j_call: TRBJ2-3
clone_size: NA
cdr3_nt: TGCGCCAGCAGCTTGACTCCTAGCGGGGTCCGATCGGGCACAGATACGCAGTATTTT
cdr3_aa: CASSLTPSGVRSGTDTQYF

d_call: NA
v_call: TRBV4-1
j_call: TRBJ2-7
clone_size: NA
cdr3_nt: TGCGCCAGCAGCCACAGGGACGAGCAGTACTTC
cdr3_aa: CASSHRDEQYF

d_call: NA
v_call: TRBV9
j_call: TRBJ2-7
clone_size: once
cdr3_nt: TGTGCCAGCAGCGGGCAGGGGGGATACGAGCAGTACTTC
cdr3_aa: CASSGQGGYEQYF

d_call: NA
v_call: TRBV3-1/TRBV3-2
j_call: TRBJ1-4
clone_size: NA
cdr3_nt: TGTGCCAGCGCTACTGGGGGCCTTAATGAAAAACTGTTTTTT
cdr3_aa: CASATGGLNEKLFF

d_call: NA
v_call: TRBV6-2/TRBV6-3
j_call: TRBJ1-1
clone_size: NA
cdr3_nt: TGTGCCAGCAGTCAAGTAGTCCGGACTGAAGCTTTCTTT
cdr3_aa: CASSQVVRTEAFF

d_call: NA
v_call: TRBV30
j_call: TRBJ1-5
clone_size: NA
cdr3_nt: TGTGCCTGGAGTGCAGATAATCTAGGTCAGCCCCAACATTTT
cdr3_aa: CAWSADNLGQPQHF